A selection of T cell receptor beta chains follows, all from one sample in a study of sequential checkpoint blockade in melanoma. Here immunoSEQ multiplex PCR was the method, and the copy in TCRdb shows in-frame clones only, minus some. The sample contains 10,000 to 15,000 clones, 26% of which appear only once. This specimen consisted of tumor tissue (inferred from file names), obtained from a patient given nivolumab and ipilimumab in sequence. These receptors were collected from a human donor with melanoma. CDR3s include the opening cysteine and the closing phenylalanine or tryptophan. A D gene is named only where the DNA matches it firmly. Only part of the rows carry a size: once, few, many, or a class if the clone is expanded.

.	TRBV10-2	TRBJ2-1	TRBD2	TGCGCCAGCAGCCCGGGACTATACAATGAGCAGTTCTTC	CASSPGLYNEQFF
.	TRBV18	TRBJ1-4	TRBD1	TGTGCCAGCTCGAAGACAGGGATGGATGAAAAACTGTTTTTT	CASSKTGMDEKLFF
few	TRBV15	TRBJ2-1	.	TGTGCCACCAGCAGCCACCAGGGGAGTGATGAGCAGTTCTTC	CATSSHQGSDEQFF
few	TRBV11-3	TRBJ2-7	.	TGTGCCAGCAGCCCCCGGACATACCTCTACGAGCAGTACTTC	CASSPRTYLYEQYF
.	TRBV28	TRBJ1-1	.	TGTGCCAGCAGTTTGGGGGCAGGCACTGAAGCTTTCTTT	CASSLGAGTEAFF
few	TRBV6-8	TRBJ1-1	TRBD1	TGTGCCAGCAGTGGACAGGGGGGAGGGACTGAAGCTTTCTTT	CASSGQGGGTEAFF
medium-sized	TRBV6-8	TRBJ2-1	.	TGTGCCAGCAGTTACTCGCAGGGTTTTGGTAATGAGCAGTTCTTC	CASSYSQGFGNEQFF
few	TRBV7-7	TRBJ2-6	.	TGTGCCAGCAGCCTCGACGGTCCCCTTTCTGGGGCCAACGTCCTGACTTTC	CASSLDGPLSGANVLTF
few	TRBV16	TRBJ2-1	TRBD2	TGTGCCAGCAGCCAAGTAGCTAGCGGCCCCGTGGACAATGAGCAGTTCTTC	CASSQVASGPVDNEQFF
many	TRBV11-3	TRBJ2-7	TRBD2	TGTGCCAGCAGCTTAGGTAGCGGGGGGACGGAAGACTACGAGCAGTACTTC	CASSLGSGGTEDYEQYF